A single sample gave rise to the 21 T cell receptor beta chains below, sequenced in a study of shared clonotypes between healthy human individuals (dated by TCRdb to about 2020). Receptor amplification or capture employed the immunoSEQ multiplex PCR assay. The table was pulled from immuneACCESS by TCRdb, which kept in-frame rearrangements only. Such tables lose some clones; where checked, under half of the loss comes from unresolved V genes, and the rest has no known cause. The table for this sample lists 950,000 to 1,100,000 clones; 75% to 85% of them were counted only once. The ten largest clones take up roughly 0.57% of the sample. The sample consisted of memory CD4+ T cells from PBMCs. The cell subset or site label, read with the paper, signifies: CD45RA-negative fraction. Receptors were obtained from a man aged 18 to 30 in good health. Some clones in this sample may be carry-over from other donors' samples.

The rearrangement links TRBV15 to TRBJ1-2, with TRBD1 matching 8 bases. CDR3 length equals 16 residues. Germline V gives CDR1 LNHNV, CDR2 YYDKDF (reference sequence). The ends lost 1 base at V and 2 bases at J; junction bases unmatched: 6. CDR3: CATSRGHGQGNYGYTF. The CDR3 coding sequence is TGTGCCACCAGCAGAGGACATGGACAGGGCAACTATGGCTACACCTTC. Full variable domain (rest looked up from reference TRBV15 and TRBJ1-2): DAMVIQNPRYQVTQFGKPVTLSCSQTLNHNVMYWYQQKSSQAPKLLFHYYDKDFNNEADTPDNFQSRRPNTSFCFLDIRSPGLGDTAMYLCATSRGHGQGNYGYTFGSGTRLTVV.

This clone was detected only once. One end of the junction does not line up with germline, which may come from a read error. This rearrangement joins TRBV9 to TRBJ2-3; perhaps TRBD2 as D (7 bases). The CDR3 has 14 amino acids. Germline V CDR1 and CDR2: SGDLS, YYNGEE. The CDR3 protein is CASSAPPPGGKLNF. CDR3 coding DNA: TGTGCCAGCAGCGCACCTCCGCCGGGGGGCAAGCTGAATTTT.

V is TRBV10-2 and J is TRBJ2-7; 11 bases match TRBD2. The germline V gene has CDR1 WSHSY and CDR2 SAAADI. After removal of 6 bases from V and 2 bases from J, the junction contained 9 bases not matched to a gene. There are 16 residues in the CDR3. The CDR3: CASRDPGLADPYEQYF. In DNA form, the CDR3 reads TGCGCCAGCAGAGACCCGGGACTAGCGGATCCCTACGAGCAGTACTTC.

The gene calls are TRBV29-1 and TRBJ1-1; D remains ambiguous. The CDR3 is made up of 13 amino acids. Germline-derived CDR1 and CDR2 are SQVTM and ANQGSEA. V dropped 8 bases and J dropped 5 bases, with 18 bases sitting between them. CDR3 nucleotide sequence: TGCAGCCTATATCCACGGTTTGGGACTGAAGCTTTCTTT. Protein: CSLYPRFGTEAFF.

This clone occurred a few times. The chain combines TRBV29-1 with TRBJ2-2, with a weak D call TRBD1 (5 bases). Germline CDR1 and CDR2: SQVTM and ANQGSEA. This CDR3 region has 11 residues. Here the CDR3 DNA reads TGCAGTGCTGGGGCTCTCGGGGAGCTGTTTTTT. Translating gives CSAGALGELFF.

The chain is built from TRBV5-6 and TRBJ2-3; no reliable D call. The CDR3 is 13 residues long. Germline V gene sequence: CDR1 SGHDT, CDR2 YYEEEE. With 3 bases removed from V and 3 bases from J, the gap between germline ends came to 8 bases. CDR3 sequence (DNA): TGTGCCAGCAGCTCCCAGGTTACAGATACGCAGTATTTT. As protein: CASSSQVTDTQYF.

The genes are TRBV5-1 and TRBJ2-1; 7 bases are a match to TRBD2. V was clipped by 2 bases and J by 5 bases; unmatched bases: 10. Looked up from germline, CDR1 is SGHRS and CDR2 is YFSETQ. This CDR3 contains 16 residues. The CDR3 reads CASSFLEMSGDNEQFF. The CDR3 DNA sequence: TGCGCCAGCAGCTTCCTGGAGATGAGCGGGGACAATGAGCAGTTCTTC.

This clone was picked up many times. The chain uses TRBV7-9 and TRBJ2-7, with 10 bases matching TRBD2. Trimming at V came to 4 bases and at J to 2 bases, leaving 2 bases not matched to a gene. The CDR3 totals 14 residues. In germline, CDR1 is SEHNR, CDR2 FQNEAQ (reference sequence). The CDR3 sequence: CASSSGTSAYEQYF. The CDR3 DNA reads as TGTGCCAGCAGCTCCGGGACTAGCGCCTACGAGCAGTACTTC. Full variable domain (outside the CDR3, taken from reference TRBV7-9 and TRBJ2-7): DTGVSQNPRHKITKRGQNVTFRCDPISEHNRLYWYRQTLGQGPEFLTYFQNEAQLEKSRLLSDRFSAERPKGSFSTLEIQRTEQGDSAMYLCASSSGTSAYEQYFGPGTRLTVT.

The chain is built from TRBV6-1 and TRBJ2-5; D is unresolved. This CDR3 spans 15 amino acids. Trimming took 4 bases from V and 1 from J, leaving 13 bases between them. CDR1 MNHNS and CDR2 SASEGT come from the germline V gene. CDR3 loop: CASSGRPYRQETQYF. The DNA of the CDR3 is TGTGCCAGCAGTGGAAGACCCTACCGCCAAGAGACCCAGTACTTC.

This clone was seen a single time. This chain links TRBV11-2 with TRBJ2-7; D gene unclear. The germline gives CDR1 SGHAT, CDR2 FQNNGV. Trimming took 4 bases from V and 2 from J, leaving 24 bases between them. CDR3 length equals 18 residues. DNA of the CDR3: TGTGCCAGCAGCTCAAAACCGACGATCCCCAAGGGCCCCTACGAGCAGTACTTC. Amino acid sequence: CASSSKPTIPKGPYEQYF. Using reference TRBV11-2 and TRBJ2-7 for the parts outside the CDR3, the full variable domain is EAGVAQSPRYKIIEKRQSVAFWCNPISGHATLYWYQQILGQGPKLLIQFQNNGVVDDSQLPKDRFSAERLKGVDSTLKIQPAKLEDSAVYLCASSSKPTIPKGPYEQYFGPGTRLTVT.

This clone was seen a few times. The J gene is TRBJ2-5, the V gene TRBV5-4; the D is unclear. The ends were cut back, 4 bases at V and 0 bases at J, with 10 bases in the middle. Germline-derived CDR1 and CDR2 are SGHNT and YYREEE (reference sequence). The CDR3 has 14 amino acids. This chain's CDR3 is CASSLPGYQETQYF. Written as DNA, the CDR3 is TGTGCCAGCAGCCTCCCTGGCTACCAAGAGACCCAGTACTTC. Complete variable domain (other parts from reference TRBV5-4 and TRBJ2-5): ETGVTQSPTHLIKTRGQQVTLRCSSQSGHNTVSWYQQALGQGPQFIFQYYREEENGRGNFPPRFSGLQFPNYSSELNVNALELDDSALYLCASSLPGYQETQYFGPGTRLLVL.

This clone was seen repeatedly, ten times or more. This rearrangement joins TRBV30 to TRBJ2-5; 7 bases match TRBD1. The CDR3 extends over 14 amino acids. Per the germline V gene, CDR1 is GTSNPN and CDR2 is SVGIG (reference sequence). Trimming removed 0 bases from V and 5 bases from J; junction bases left unmatched: 6. The CDR3 nucleotides read TGTGCCTGGAGTGTCCAGGGGGTACGGGAGACCCAGTACTTC. The encoded protein is CAWSVQGVRETQYF.

The rearrangement links TRBV10-3 to TRBJ1-5, with TRBD1 as a possible D gene (6 bases). Germline assignment: CDR1 ENHRY and CDR2 SYGVKD. The CDR3 covers 14 residues. Between the trimmed V and J ends, which lost 10 bases and 7 bases, there was a span of 20 bases. The CDR3 sequence: CATEQGGVGQPQHF. The CDR3 DNA is TGTGCCACCGAACAGGGTGGGGTAGGGCAGCCCCAGCATTTT.

A note on this clone: The same CDR3 is also encoded by other DNA sequences in this sample. This chain uses TRBV18 with TRBJ2-3, with TRBD2 as a possible D gene (6 bases). V shed 3 bases and J shed 3 bases, with 7 bases lying between them. From germline, CDR1 is KGHSH and CDR2 LQKENI. This CDR3 region has 13 residues. CDR3 DNA sequence: TGTGCCAGCTCACCGGGACTGACAGATACGCAGTATTTT. Translation gives CASSPGLTDTQYF.

This clone was recorded once. The rearrangement links TRBV30 to TRBJ2-5; D is possibly TRBD1 (5 bases). The V gene's germline CDR1 is GTSNPN and CDR2 SVGIG (reference sequence). Trimming cost V 8 bases and J 5 bases, with 21 bases left between them. This CDR3 is 14 amino acids long. The CDR3 loop reads CAGTTRVRLETQYF. The CDR3 DNA is TGTGCCGGAACTACCAGGGTCCGCCTGGAGACCCAGTACTTC.

The chain has TRBV5-1 and TRBJ2-5; D call uncertain. Germline lookup yields CDR1 SGHRS and CDR2 YFSETQ. This CDR3 has 15 amino acids. Trimming cost V 0 bases and J 4 bases, with 13 bases left between them. CDR3 coding DNA: TGCGCCAGCAGCTTGGTATCGAACCCCACAGAGACCCAGTACTTC. Translating it yields CASSLVSNPTETQYF.

V is TRBV4-1 and J is TRBJ1-3; D unresolved. The V end was cut by 0 bases, the J end by 0 bases, with 12 bases between. Germline lookup yields CDR1 MGHRA and CDR2 YSYEKL. There are 17 residues in the CDR3. CDR3 nucleotide sequence: TGCGCCAGCAGCCAAGATTGGACGGATAGCTCTGGAAACACCATATATTTT. Protein sequence: CASSQDWTDSSGNTIYF.

The CDR3 loop is CATSSQGIGYNEQFF. The CDR3 DNA reads TGTGCCACCAGCAGCCAGGGTATCGGGTACAATGAGCAGTTCTTC. The V call is TRBV15, the J call TRBJ2-1; D perhaps matches TRBD1 (5 bases). Germline-derived CDR1 and CDR2 are LNHNV and YYDKDF (reference sequence). V dropped 3 bases and J dropped 4 bases, with 13 bases sitting between them. This CDR3 contains 15 residues.

V usage is TRBV27 and J usage is TRBJ2-7; possibly TRBD1 for D (5 bases). Germline-derived CDR1 and CDR2 are MNHEY and SMNVEV (reference sequence). The CDR3 runs 14 residues. V lost 5 bases, J lost 7 bases, and 18 bases lay in between. In nucleotides, the CDR3 is TGTGCCAGCAGTCTCCGTAGGGGCGATGGGGAGCAGTACTTC. This codes for CASSLRRGDGEQYF.

At least ten counts were recorded for this clone. V usage is TRBV2 and J usage is TRBJ2-5; perhaps TRBD2 as D (6 bases). This CDR3 has 15 amino acids. Looked up from germline, CDR1 is SNHLY and CDR2 is FYNNEI. Between the trimmed V and J ends, which lost 6 bases and 2 bases, there was a span of 16 bases. CDR3 region: CASRAGGLFQETQYF. In DNA form, the CDR3 reads TGTGCCAGCAGAGCGGGTGGGCTATTTCAAGAGACCCAGTACTTC.

This clone was detected only a few times. This chain links TRBV19 with TRBJ1-4; 9 nucleotides align to TRBD1. The CDR3 is 14 amino acids. Germline-derived CDR1 and CDR2 are LNHDA and SQIVND (reference sequence). Trimming took 6 bases from V and 7 from J; bases not matched to a gene: 6. CDR3 protein: CASSGTGHGEKLFF. The CDR3 DNA sequence: TGTGCCAGTAGCGGGACAGGGCACGGTGAAAAACTGTTTTTT.